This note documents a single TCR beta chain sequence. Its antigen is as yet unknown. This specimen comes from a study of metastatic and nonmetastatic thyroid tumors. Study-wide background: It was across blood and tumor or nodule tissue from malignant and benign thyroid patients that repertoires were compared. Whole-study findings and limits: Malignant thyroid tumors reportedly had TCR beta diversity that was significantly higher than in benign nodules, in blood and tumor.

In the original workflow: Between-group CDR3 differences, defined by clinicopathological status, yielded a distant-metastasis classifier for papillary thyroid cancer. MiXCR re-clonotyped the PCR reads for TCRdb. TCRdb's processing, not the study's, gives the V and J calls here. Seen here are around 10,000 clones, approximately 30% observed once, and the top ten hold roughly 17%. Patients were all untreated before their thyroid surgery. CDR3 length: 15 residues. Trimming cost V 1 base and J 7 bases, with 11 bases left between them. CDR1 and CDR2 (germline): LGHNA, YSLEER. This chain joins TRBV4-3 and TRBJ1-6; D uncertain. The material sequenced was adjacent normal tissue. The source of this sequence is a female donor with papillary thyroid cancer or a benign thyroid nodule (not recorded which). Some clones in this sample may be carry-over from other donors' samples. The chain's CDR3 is CASSQGNVGNSPLHF. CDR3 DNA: TGCGCCAGCAGCCAAGGAAACGTGGGCAATTCACCCCTCCACTTT.